This record covers a single T cell receptor beta chain. Its matching antigen is unknown. This sample is drawn from a study of T cell responses to AZD1222 COVID-19 vaccine. Notes on the study in general: Of spike-specific TCRs, nearly half reportedly target regions left unmutated in variants.

CDR1 and CDR2 (germline): SGHTA, FQGNSA. The CDR3 is made up of 15 amino acids. The V segment lost 5 bases and the J segment 4 bases; nucleotides outside the gene matches: 8. Profiled with immunoSEQ multiplex PCR; TCRdb holds only in-frame clones, not every one. The repertoire holds about 150,000 clones, with 85% to 95% as singletons. This sample comprised peripheral blood, obtained on day 0 of AZD1222 vaccination. The sequence came from an adult in good health. The chain has TRBV7-2 and TRBJ1-3, with TRBD1 matching over 7 bases. The CDR3 protein is CASSQPTGLGNTIYF. The CDR3 nucleotides read TGTGCCAGCAGCCAACCGACAGGGCTCGGAAACACCATATATTTT.